This TCR beta chain was sequenced for a study of blood T cell repertoires in COVID-19. Background on the study: Collection of acute and convalescent COVID-19 samples took place in the United States, Italy and Spain. T cells, B-cell-depleted T cells, or PBMCs provided the cDNA or gDNA that served as material.

Authors' processing steps: From reference gene primer amplification, estimates of nucleated cell counts were derived. Sequencing used immunoSEQ multiplex PCR; TCRdb keeps in-frame clones, though not all of them. The DNA gave D and trimming, while V, J and clone size come from that table. Altogether roughly 100,000 clones are present, less than 90% being singletons, with the ten largest covering roughly 4.5%. Germline V gives CDR1 SGHRS, CDR2 YFSETQ. V lost 1 base and J 1 base, leaving 6 bases between the germline ends. This CDR3 region has 13 residues. The J gene is TRBJ2-7, the V gene TRBV5-1; maybe TRBD2 (5 bases). The sequenced sample consisted of peripheral blood. The receptor comes from a man in his forties or fifties with acute or convalescent COVID-19. CDR3 amino acids: CASSLTSSYEQYF. CDR3 sequence (DNA): TGCGCCAGCAGCTTGACTAGTTCCTACGAGCAGTACTTC. The full variable domain, its missing parts supplied by reference TRBV5-1 and TRBJ2-7, is KAGVTQTPRYLIKTRGQQVTLSCSPISGHRSVSWYQQTPGQGLQFLFEYFSETQRNKGNFPGRFSGRQFSNSRSEMNVSTLELGDSALYLCASSLTSSYEQYFGPGTRLTVT.